The T cell receptor (beta chain) under discussion was sequenced for a study of cytomegalovirus exposure and HLA in healthy donors. Study context: A subsequent analysis reported that the 95 to 150 validation repertoires were produced on the same platform that had also been used for the roughly 700 first-cohort repertoires.

V dropped 3 bases and J dropped 3 bases, with 18 bases sitting between them. The CDR3 has 16 residues. CDR1 and CDR2 (germline): LNHDA, SQIVND (reference sequence). Measured with immunoSEQ multiplex PCR; TCRdb has only the in-frame clones, and not every one. The sample contains 90,000 to 140,000 clones, roughly 86% of which appear only once. The TCR was taken from a woman between 18 and 30 years old in good health and CMV-seropositive. Sequenced material: PBMCs. V usage is TRBV19 and J usage is TRBJ2-7; tentative D call: TRBD2 (6 bases). The CDR3 sequence: CASSILPGLSLYEQYF. In DNA form, the CDR3 reads TGTGCCAGTAGTATCCTACCGGGACTGAGCCTCTACGAGCAGTACTTC. The variable domain in full, with the rest retrieved from reference TRBV19 and TRBJ2-7, is DGGITQSPKYLFRKEGQNVTLSCEQNLNHDAMYWYRQDPGQGLRLIYYSQIVNDFQKGDIAEGYSVSREKKESFPLTVTSAQKNPTAFYLCASSILPGLSLYEQYFGPGTRLTVT.